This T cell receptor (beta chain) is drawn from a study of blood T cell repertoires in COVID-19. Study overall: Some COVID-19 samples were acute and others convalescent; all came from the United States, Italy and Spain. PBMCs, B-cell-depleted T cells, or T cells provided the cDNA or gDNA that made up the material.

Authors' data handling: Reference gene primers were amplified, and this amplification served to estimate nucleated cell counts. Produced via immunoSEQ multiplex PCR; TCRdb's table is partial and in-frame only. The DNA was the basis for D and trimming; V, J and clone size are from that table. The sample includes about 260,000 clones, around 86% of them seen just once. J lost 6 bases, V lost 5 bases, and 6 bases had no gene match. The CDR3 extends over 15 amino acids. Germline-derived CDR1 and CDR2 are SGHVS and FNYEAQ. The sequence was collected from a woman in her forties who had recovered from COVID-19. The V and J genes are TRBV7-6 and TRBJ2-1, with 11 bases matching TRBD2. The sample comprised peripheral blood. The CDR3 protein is CASSVLSGGGNEQFF. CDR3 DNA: TGTGCCAGCAGCGTACTTAGCGGGGGGGGCAATGAGCAGTTCTTC.